This T cell receptor beta chain was identified in a study of blood T cell repertoires in COVID-19. Study information: Both acute and convalescent COVID-19 samples were obtained from the United States, Italy and Spain. T cells, B-cell-depleted T cells, or PBMCs provided the cDNA or gDNA that served as material.

Trimming pared 0 bases from V and 2 bases from J, leaving 8 bases between. The germline V gene has CDR1 ENHRY and CDR2 SYGVKD. The CDR3 contains 15 residues. In the study's own analysis: It was from reference gene primer amplification that nucleated cell counts were estimated. Generated by immunoSEQ multiplex PCR, the TCRdb table keeps only in-frame clones and is missing some. V, J and clone size were drawn from that table, and D and trimming were deduced from the DNA. The sample lists around 86,000 clones, around 85% seen once, with roughly 12% in the top ten. Sequencing was done on a sample of peripheral blood. The TCR originated in a human donor in a cohort sampled during active COVID-19. This sequence joins TRBV10-3 and TRBJ1-3; no firm D call. The CDR3 reads CAISESTITGNTIYF. CDR3 in DNA: TGTGCCATCAGTGAGTCAACTATCACTGGAAACACCATATATTTT.